The clone carrying this T cell receptor beta chain is a singleton in its sample. The data derive from a study of blood T cell repertoires in COVID-19. Whole-study context: Acute and convalescent COVID-19 samples came from the United States, Italy and Spain. Sources were T cells, B-cell-depleted T cells, or PBMCs; the material itself was cDNA or gDNA.

Per the study methods: How many nucleated cells were present was estimated from reference gene primer amplification. Assay used: immunoSEQ multiplex PCR; TCRdb lists only in-frame clones, some missing. From that table come the V and J calls and clone size; the DNA was used to work out D and trimming. The table shows around 270,000 clones, with 70% to 90% occurring only once. Seattle patients were enrolled during active infection and followed longitudinally. The CDR3 length is 15 residues. Germline V lookup: CDR1 LNHDA, CDR2 SQIVND (reference sequence). J was trimmed by 1 base and V by 5 bases; bases with no gene match: 5.

V is TRBV19 and J is TRBJ1-5, with TRBD1 matching 7 bases. Sample: peripheral blood. This TCR was recovered from a woman in her sixties with COVID-19, enrolled during active disease. As DNA, the CDR3 is TGTGCCAGTAGTTTCACAGGGGTCAGCAATCAGCCCCAGCATTTT. Amino acids: CASSFTGVSNQPQHF.